A selection of T cell receptor beta chains follows, all from one sample in a study of blood T cells in healthy people across ages. One entry per CDR3 protein results from TCRdb running MiXCR on the 5' RACE reads. The data contain about 1.4 million distinct CDR3 sequences, around 55% of them seen just once; the ten biggest clones take up 6.5% to 8%. The specimen was blood. Receptors were obtained from a man aged 18-30 years in good health. The CDR3 runs from the conserved cysteine through the conserved F or W. Each record gives: D gene, V gene, clone size, J gene, CDR3 DNA, CDR3 protein. The D gene is left open where the match is weak. Size values are once, few and many counts, or a class for expanded clones, and some rows have none.

-	TRBV10-3	few	TRBJ2-5	TGTGCCATCAGTGGGGGGGGCAGGGCGCAAGAGACCCAGTACTTC	CAISGGGRAQETQYF
-	TRBV13	-	TRBJ2-5	TGTGCCAGCAGCTTTAGGGCAGTTCGTCAAGAGACCCAGTACTTC	CASSFRAVRQETQYF
TRBD2	TRBV9	-	TRBJ2-1	TGTGCCAGCAGCGGAGGACTAGCGGGAGTTGAGCAGTTCTTC	CASSGGLAGVEQFF
TRBD2	TRBV6-6	-	TRBJ2-3	TGTGCCAGCAGTTACTCGAGCGGGGGGGCCGTAGATACGCAGTATTTT	CASSYSSGGAVDTQYF
-	TRBV18	-	TRBJ2-6	TGTGCCAGCTCACGGCGGGATGAGGCCAACGTCCTGACTTTC	CASSRRDEANVLTF
-	TRBV20-1	-	TRBJ2-7	TGCAGTGCTAGGAAGGAAAAGATCACCTACGAGCAGTACTTC	CSARKEKITYEQYF
TRBD2	TRBV6-2/TRBV6-3	-	TRBJ2-7	TGTGCCGCCAGGACTAGCGGGACCTCCTACGAGCAGTACTTC	CAARTSGTSYEQYF
TRBD1	TRBV27	-	TRBJ2-4	TGTGCCAGCAGTCTAGGGATAGGGGGCGCTCGGTACTTC	CASSLGIGGARYF
TRBD2	TRBV20-1	-	TRBJ2-7	TGCAGTGCTAAGGGACTAGCGGGGGCCTTCGAGCAGTACTTC	CSAKGLAGAFEQYF
TRBD2	TRBV10-3	-	TRBJ2-5	TGTGCCACCCAAAGGGACTACACGCAAGAGACCCAGTACTTC	CATQRDYTQETQYF
-	TRBV6-2/TRBV6-3	-	TRBJ2-1	TGTGCCAGCACACCGACTAGTTTAAACTACAATGAGCAGTTCTTC	CASTPTSLNYNEQFF
-	TRBV20-1	-	TRBJ1-6	TGCAGTGCTAGCTCACCCCTCCACTTT	CSASSPLHF
TRBD2	TRBV4-1	once	TRBJ2-1	TGCGCCAGCAGCCAAGTAGCGCTAGCGGGGCCCATCGAGCAGTTCTTC	CASSQVALAGPIEQFF
-	TRBV27	-	TRBJ2-3	TGTGCCAGCAGTGTGGAGGAAGGGTGGCCAGATACGCAGTATTTT	CASSVEEGWPDTQYF
TRBD2	TRBV20-1	-	TRBJ2-7	TGCAGTGCTAGAGATGATGGCGGGACTAGCGGGGCCTACGAGCAGTACTTC	CSARDDGGTSGAYEQYF
-	TRBV7-9	few	TRBJ1-2	TGTGCCAGCAGCCCAGCGGGGATCCACGGCTACACCTTC	CASSPAGIHGYTF
-	TRBV6-1	-	TRBJ1-2	TGTGCCAGCAGTGAAATAGGCGTACCCAACTATGGCTACACCTTC	CASSEIGVPNYGYTF
-	TRBV5-5	-	TRBJ2-5	TGTGCCAGCAGCCCTGGTCTCAGGGTAGCGGAAGAGACCCAGTACTTC	CASSPGLRVAEETQYF
TRBD1	TRBV6-5	-	TRBJ2-5	TGTGCCAGCAAGCCGGGACAGGGCAAAGAGACCCAGTACTTC	CASKPGQGKETQYF
-	TRBV12-5	-	TRBJ2-7	TGTGCTAGTGGTTTGGTACCCGGGACGGGCTACGAGCAGTACTTC	CASGLVPGTGYEQYF
-	TRBV10-3	few	TRBJ2-6	TGTGCCATCAGTGAGATGGGCAGGGCTGGGGCCAACGTCCTGACTTTC	CAISEMGRAGANVLTF
-	TRBV10-3	-	TRBJ2-5	TGTGCCATCAGTGCCGACCCTGCGGGGACCCAGTACTTC	CAISADPAGTQYF
TRBD1	TRBV27	-	TRBJ1-2	TGTGCCAGCAGTCCGGGACAGGGTTTGGTATATGGCTACACCTTC	CASSPGQGLVYGYTF
-	TRBV9	-	TRBJ1-6	TGTGCCAGCAGCGCTTCCACAGGGTCTCAATCACCCCTCCACTTT	CASSASTGSQSPLHF
-	TRBV5-1	-	TRBJ2-1	TGCGCCAGCAGCTGGTCGGGTATGGAAGGAGGTGAGCAGTTCTTC	CASSWSGMEGGEQFF
TRBD1	TRBV4-1	-	TRBJ2-4	TGCGCCAGCAGCCCTCTGGACAGGTTTACGACCAAAAACATTCAGTACTTC	CASSPLDRFTTKNIQYF
TRBD1	TRBV7-7	-	TRBJ2-5	TGTGCCAGCAGCAAGGGGGGACAGGGATCAGAGACCCAGTACTTC	CASSKGGQGSETQYF
-	TRBV24-1	-	TRBJ2-3	TGTGCCACCAGTGATCGCGGGACAAGGCAGTATTTT	CATSDRGTRQYF
-	TRBV15	-	TRBJ2-1	TGTGCCACCAGCAGTGAGGGGGGAGAGACCCAGTTCTTC	CATSSEGGETQFF
TRBD1	TRBV11-2	-	TRBJ2-6	TGTGCCAGCAGCTTAGCCCCAAGGGACAGTTATAGCTCTGGGGCCAACGTCCTGACTTTC	CASSLAPRDSYSSGANVLTF
-	TRBV29-1	-	TRBJ2-5	TGCAGCGTTGAGTATCAAAACAGACAAGAGACCCAGTACTTC	CSVEYQNRQETQYF
-	TRBV28	-	TRBJ2-1	TGTGCCAGCAGTTGGGTTGGGGGCCAAAACCATGAGCAGTTCTTC	CASSWVGGQNHEQFF
-	TRBV29-1	-	TRBJ1-2	TGCAGCGTTGGGTACAGGGCTAACTATGGCTACACCTTC	CSVGYRANYGYTF
-	TRBV6-5	-	TRBJ2-5	TGTGCCAGCAGTTACGGTGTAGGGGAACAAGAGACCCAGTACTTC	CASSYGVGEQETQYF
TRBD2	TRBV9	few	TRBJ2-7	TGTGCCAGCAGCCCCCGGACTAGCGGCTTCTACGAGCAGTACTTC	CASSPRTSGFYEQYF
-	TRBV10-1	-	TRBJ2-5	TGCGCCAGCAGTGAGTCCGAAGTTACAGGGCCCCAAGAGACCCAGTACTTC	CASSESEVTGPQETQYF
-	TRBV11-2	few	TRBJ1-5	TGTGCCAGCAGCTTAGATACGGGCCGGGGTCAGCCCCAGCATTTT	CASSLDTGRGQPQHF
-	TRBV29-1	few	TRBJ2-7	TGCAGCGTTGAATCTCCCAGGGTCGACGAGCAGTACTTC	CSVESPRVDEQYF
-	TRBV4-1	-	TRBJ1-1	TGCGCCAGCAGCCCCTCAGGGTCGGCTGAAGCTTTCTTT	CASSPSGSAEAFF
-	TRBV10-2	-	TRBJ2-7	TGCGCCAGCAGTAAAGTTCTACAGGGCTATAACGAGCAGTACTTC	CASSKVLQGYNEQYF
-	TRBV5-1	-	TRBJ2-1	TGCGCCAGCAGCCCCGGGGTTGTTTTAATGAATGAGCAGTTCTTC	CASSPGVVLMNEQFF
-	TRBV20-1	-	TRBJ1-2	TGCAGGGCTCAAGGTCGGGGCAACTATGGCTACACCTTC	CRAQGRGNYGYTF
-	TRBV2	-	TRBJ1-6	TGTGCCAGCAGGGGGTCCACGGGAGCATTGGATAATTCACCCCTCCACTTT	CASRGSTGALDNSPLHF
TRBD2	TRBV10-3	few	TRBJ2-7	TGTGCCATAGCCGGGACTAGGTTCTACGAGCAGTACTTC	CAIAGTRFYEQYF
TRBD1	TRBV3-1	-	TRBJ2-7	TGTGCCAGCAGCGCCGGGACAGGAGATTCCTACGAGCAGTACTTC	CASSAGTGDSYEQYF
TRBD1	TRBV7-8	-	TRBJ2-4	TGTGCCAGCAGCGAGGGGGCTGGGAGCATTCAGTACTTC	CASSEGAGSIQYF
-	TRBV11-2	-	TRBJ2-1	TGTGCCAGCAGCAAAGTCCGCGGGACACGTCCCTCCAGTGAGCAGTTCTTC	CASSKVRGTRPSSEQFF
-	TRBV6-2/TRBV6-3	-	TRBJ2-6	TGTGCCAGCAGTCACGAGTACTCTGGGGCCAACGTCCTGACTTTC	CASSHEYSGANVLTF
TRBD1	TRBV29-1	few	TRBJ2-3	TGCAGCGTTGAGAGGACAGGGGAAACAGATACGCAGTATTTT	CSVERTGETDTQYF